The 20 T cell receptor beta chains listed next were all sequenced from one sample in a study of Ad26.COV2.S vaccination and SARS-CoV-2 variants. The sample's treatment: 15 to 20 received Ad26.COV2.S at low or high dose, single or two shots; about 5 received placebo; per-sample allocation not given. Day 63 after the first vaccine or placebo injection was the time point for sampling. Using immunoSEQ multiplex PCR, the repertoire was profiled, and TCRdb retains in-frame clones only, with some absent. The table lists roughly 350,000 clones, approximately 90% of them singletons, with 5% in the top ten. The source material was peripheral blood, sampled in a trial of Ad26.COV2.S vaccine versus placebo. The origin of the receptors is a person aged 18-65 years who received the Ad26.COV2.S COVID-19 vaccine or a placebo.

The V and J genes are TRBV5-1 and TRBJ1-1; TRBD1 agrees at 9 bases. Germline V lookup: CDR1 SGHRS, CDR2 YFSETQ. With V trimmed by 0 bases and J by 5 bases, 5 bases remained unmatched. The CDR3 length is 15 residues. The CDR3 here is CASSLVYRGLTEAFF. The DNA of the CDR3 is TGCGCCAGCAGCTTGGTGTACAGGGGGCTTACTGAAGCTTTCTTT.

This clone was detected once. V is TRBV19 and J is TRBJ1-5, with 7 positions matching TRBD1. Germline V gives CDR1 LNHDA, CDR2 SQIVND (reference sequence). Trimming cost V 3 bases and J 2 bases; bases outside gene matches: 7. This CDR3 region has 16 residues. The CDR3 loop is CASSMVNRGGNQPQHF. Written as DNA, the CDR3 is TGTGCCAGTAGTATGGTAAACAGGGGCGGCAATCAGCCCCAGCATTTT.

The chain links TRBV6-5 to TRBJ1-4; 7 positions match TRBD1. Trimming at V came to 6 bases and at J to 8 bases, leaving 9 bases not matched to a gene. CDR3 length equals 14 residues. CDR1 MNHEY and CDR2 SVGAGI come from the germline V gene. The CDR3 here is CASSPDRAGEKLFF. In DNA form, the CDR3 reads TGTGCCAGCAGCCCCGACAGGGCCGGCGAAAAACTGTTTTTT.

The rearrangement links TRBV3-1 (or the pseudogene TRBV3-2) to TRBJ2-6, with a weak D call TRBD1 (5 bases). The V end lost 1 base, the J end lost 2 bases, and 6 bases lay between the germline ends. CDR1 and CDR2 from the germline V gene are LGHDT and YNNKEL (reference sequence). CDR3 length: 15 amino acids. CDR3 region: CASSQGGAGANVLTF. In nucleotides, the CDR3 is TGTGCCAGCAGCCAAGGGGGCGCTGGGGCCAACGTCCTGACTTTC.

This chain uses TRBV2 with TRBJ2-7; 10 nucleotides align to TRBD1. The CDR3 totals 15 residues. CDR1 and CDR2 from the germline V gene are SNHLY and FYNNEI. The trim removed 4 bases at V and 4 bases at J, leaving 7 bases unmatched. The CDR3 loop is CASSAPGQGFYEQYF. CDR3 DNA: TGTGCCAGCAGTGCCCCGGGACAGGGGTTTTACGAGCAGTACTTC.

The gene calls are TRBV6-6 and TRBJ2-5; the match to TRBD2 covers 9 bases. Per germline, CDR1 MNHNY and CDR2 SVGAGI (reference sequence). This CDR3 spans 16 amino acids. J gave up 3 bases and V 0 bases, and 5 bases lay outside the gene matches. Here the CDR3 reads CASSYSLLAGEETQYF. In nucleotides, the CDR3 is TGTGCCAGCAGTTACTCATTGTTAGCGGGAGAAGAGACCCAGTACTTC.

DNA for the CDR3: TGCGCCAGCAGCTTGGGGCCGGGACAGGGGGATGATGAGCAGTTCTTC. This translates into CASSLGPGQGDDEQFF. The chain joins TRBV5-1 to TRBJ2-1, with 11 bases identical to TRBD1. The CDR3 contains 16 residues. Trimming took 0 bases from V and 8 from J; bases not matched to a gene: 7. Germline assignment: CDR1 SGHRS and CDR2 YFSETQ.

The chain carries TRBV30 and TRBJ2-2, with TRBD1 matching 7 bases. There are 13 residues in the CDR3. V shed 3 bases and J 3 bases; nucleotides not matched to a gene: 1. Germline loops: CDR1 GTSNPN, CDR2 SVGIG (reference sequence). CDR3 protein: CAWRTGHTGELFF. The CDR3 region has the DNA TGTGCCTGGAGGACAGGGCACACCGGGGAGCTGTTTTTT.

The J gene is TRBJ2-7, the V gene TRBV28, with TRBD2 as a possible D gene (6 bases). The germline V gene encodes CDR1 MDHEN and CDR2 SYDVKM. This CDR3 contains 16 residues. V was shortened by 3 bases and J by 2 bases, with 17 bases between the two germline ends. The CDR3 DNA reads as TGTGCCAGCAGTTTGGGTAGGCTAGCGCGAACCTACGAGCAGTACTTC. Its protein product is CASSLGRLARTYEQYF. Looking up the rest from reference TRBV28 and TRBJ2-7 gives the full variable domain: DVKVTQSSRYLVKRTGEKVFLECVQDMDHENMFWYRQDPGLGLRLIYFSYDVKMKEKGDIPEGYSVSREKKERFSLILESASTNQTSMYLCASSLGRLARTYEQYFGPGTRLTVT.

The J gene is TRBJ2-5, the V gene TRBV5-5; D gene ambiguous. In germline, CDR1 is SGHKS, CDR2 YYEKEE (reference sequence). The CDR3 totals 13 residues. V was trimmed by 2 bases and J by 5 bases, leaving 10 bases between them. CDR3 sequence: CASSFTVLETQYF. CDR3 DNA sequence: TGTGCCAGCAGCTTCACGGTTTTGGAGACCCAGTACTTC.

This clone was seen once. J is TRBJ2-5 and V is TRBV7-7; D gene unclear. The CDR3 has 13 residues. Trimming pared 5 bases from V and 7 bases from J, leaving 14 bases between. From germline, CDR1 is SSHAT and CDR2 FNYEAQ (reference sequence). The CDR3 nucleotides are TGTGCCAGCAGCCCCTTGAGAGAAGGGACCCAGTACTTC. It yields the protein CASSPLREGTQYF.

The chain has TRBV6-1 and TRBJ2-1; no firm D call. CDR1 is MNHNS, CDR2 SASEGT, per germline. CDR3 length: 14 residues. V lost 3 bases, J lost 4 bases, and 10 bases lay in between. CDR3 amino acids: CASSDQTVYNEQFF. In DNA, the CDR3 is TGTGCCAGCAGTGACCAGACGGTATACAATGAGCAGTTCTTC.

V usage is TRBV5-1 and J usage is TRBJ1-1, with 11 bases matching TRBD1. V shed 4 bases, J shed 3 bases, and the junction held 5 bases outside the gene matches. Germline CDR1 reads SGHRS; CDR2 reads YFSETQ. This CDR3 is 15 amino acids long. DNA for the CDR3: TGCGCCAGCAGCGGACAGGGGGCGAGGGACACTGAAGCTTTCTTT. It codes for CASSGQGARDTEAFF.

The chain combines TRBV2 with TRBJ2-1; no clear D. CDR1 SNHLY and CDR2 FYNNEI come from the germline V gene. V was pared by 7 bases and J by 4 bases, with 17 bases between. This CDR3 spans 15 amino acids. Written as DNA, the CDR3 is TGTGCCAGCAAAGTCCGACTGTCAGATTACAATGAGCAGTTCTTC. Translating it yields CASKVRLSDYNEQFF.

V gene TRBV3-1 (or the pseudogene TRBV3-2) combines with J gene TRBJ2-3; D is unclear. V was trimmed by 1 base and J by 2 bases, leaving 10 bases between them. Germline values: CDR1 LGHDT, CDR2 YNNKEL (reference sequence). The length of the CDR3 is 15 residues. DNA of the CDR3: TGTGCCAGCAGCCAAGGGTATTCTAACACAGATACGCAGTATTTT. Translated: CASSQGYSNTDTQYF.

The genes are TRBV21-1 and TRBJ1-5. TRBV21-1 is classified as a pseudogene. The CDR3 sequence is 14 residues long. CDR3 bases: TGTGCCAGCAGCAATCAAGGATTCAATCAGCCCCAGCATTTT. It codes for CASSNQGFNQPQHF.

This clone showed up just a few times. The rearrangement uses TRBV9 and TRBJ2-2, with D tentatively TRBD2 (6 bases). V shed 3 bases and J shed 3 bases, with 12 bases lying between them. CDR3 length: 15 residues. Germline V CDR1 and CDR2: SGDLS, YYNGEE. The CDR3 DNA sequence: TGTGCCAGCAGCGAAACCGGGACTGACACCGGGGAGCTGTTTTTT. Translating it yields CASSETGTDTGELFF.

The chain recombines TRBV29-1 with TRBJ1-1; tentatively, D is TRBD1 (6 bases). Per the germline V gene, CDR1 is SQVTM and CDR2 is ANQGSEA. Trimming took 7 bases from V and 4 from J, leaving 13 bases between them. The CDR3 runs 12 residues. The CDR3 loop is CSARQAGTEAFF. The CDR3 coding sequence is TGCAGCGCACGACAGGCGGGCACTGAAGCTTTCTTT.

The rearrangement joins TRBV19 to TRBJ1-2, with no clear D. Germline CDR1 LNHDA, CDR2 SQIVND (reference sequence). Trimming took 4 bases from V and 5 from J, leaving 11 bases between them. This CDR3 spans 13 amino acids. Written as DNA, the CDR3 is TGTGCCAGTAGTAAGGCCAGTGAGTATGGCTACACCTTC. Translating it yields CASSKASEYGYTF.

The CDR3 DNA sequence: TGCGCCAGCAGCTTAATCGACAGAAGCCCGACGGGTTGGTCAGGGTACAATGAGCAGTTCTTC. Translated, it gives CASSLIDRSPTGWSGYNEQFF. V is TRBV5-1 and J is TRBJ2-1, with D tentatively TRBD1 (5 bases). The germline V and J ends were trimmed by 2 bases and 4 bases, with 31 bases remaining between them. From germline, CDR1 is SGHRS and CDR2 YFSETQ. The CDR3 covers 21 residues. The variable domain in full, completed from reference TRBV5-1 and TRBJ2-1, reads KAGVTQTPRYLIKTRGQQVTLSCSPISGHRSVSWYQQTPGQGLQFLFEYFSETQRNKGNFPGRFSGRQFSNSRSEMNVSTLELGDSALYLCASSLIDRSPTGWSGYNEQFFGPGTRLTVL.